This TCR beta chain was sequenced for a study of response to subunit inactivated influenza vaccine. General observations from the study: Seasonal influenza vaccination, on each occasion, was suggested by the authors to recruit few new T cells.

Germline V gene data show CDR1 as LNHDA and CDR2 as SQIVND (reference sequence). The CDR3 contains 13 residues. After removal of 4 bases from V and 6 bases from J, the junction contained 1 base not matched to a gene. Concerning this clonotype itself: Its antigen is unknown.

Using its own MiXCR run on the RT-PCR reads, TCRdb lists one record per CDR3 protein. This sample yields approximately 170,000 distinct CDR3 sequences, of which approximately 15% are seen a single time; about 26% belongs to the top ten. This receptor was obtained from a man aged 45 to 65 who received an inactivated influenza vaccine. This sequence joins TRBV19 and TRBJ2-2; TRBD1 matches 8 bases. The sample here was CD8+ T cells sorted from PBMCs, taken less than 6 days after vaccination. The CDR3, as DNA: TGTGCCAGTAGTACGACAGGGGCCGGGGAGCTGTTTTTT. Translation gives CASSTTGAGELFF.